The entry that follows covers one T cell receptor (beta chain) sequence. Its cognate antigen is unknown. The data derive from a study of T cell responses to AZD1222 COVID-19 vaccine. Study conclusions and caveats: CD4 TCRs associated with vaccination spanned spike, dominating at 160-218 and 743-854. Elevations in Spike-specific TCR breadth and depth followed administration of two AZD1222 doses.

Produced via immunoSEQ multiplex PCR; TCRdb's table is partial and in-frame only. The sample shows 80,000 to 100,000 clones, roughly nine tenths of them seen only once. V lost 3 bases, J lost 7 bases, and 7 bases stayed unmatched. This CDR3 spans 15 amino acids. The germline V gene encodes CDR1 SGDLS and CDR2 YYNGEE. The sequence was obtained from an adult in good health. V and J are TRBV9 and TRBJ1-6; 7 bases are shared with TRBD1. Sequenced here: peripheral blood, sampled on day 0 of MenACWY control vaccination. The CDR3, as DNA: TGTGCCAGCAGCGGACAGGGCAATAGCAATTCACCCCTCCACTTT. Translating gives CASSGQGNSNSPLHF.